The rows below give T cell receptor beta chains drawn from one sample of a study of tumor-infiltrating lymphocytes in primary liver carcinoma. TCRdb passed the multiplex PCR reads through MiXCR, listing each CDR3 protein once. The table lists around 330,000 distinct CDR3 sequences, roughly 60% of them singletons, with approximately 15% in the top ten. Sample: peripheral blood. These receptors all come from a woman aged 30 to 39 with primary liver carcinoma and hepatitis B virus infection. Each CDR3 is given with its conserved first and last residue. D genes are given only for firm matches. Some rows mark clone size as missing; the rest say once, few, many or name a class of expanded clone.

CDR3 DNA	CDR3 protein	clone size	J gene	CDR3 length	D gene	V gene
TGTGCCAGCAACTTGGAGGCGGACTCCTACAATGAGCAGTTCTTC	CASNLEADSYNEQFF	.	TRBJ2-1	15	.	TRBV5-4
TGTGCCAGCAGCCTGGCGGACCCCACTGAAGCTTTCTTT	CASSLADPTEAFF	few	TRBJ1-1	13	.	TRBV7-9
TGCCCCAGCAGCCAACCACCGACAGAGAGCTCTGGAAACACCATATATTTT	CPSSQPPTESSGNTIYF	.	TRBJ1-3	17	.	TRBV4-1
TGTGCCAGCAGTTACTGGACGACAGGGGAAAACTATGGCTACACCTTC	CASSYWTTGENYGYTF	many	TRBJ1-2	16	TRBD1	TRBV6-6
TGCGCCAGCAGCCAAACCACAGGGCGGGATGAAGCTTTCTTT	CASSQTTGRDEAFF	many	TRBJ1-1	14	.	TRBV4-1
TGCGCCAGCAGTGAGGGTGGAGGCACGCAGTATTTT	CASSEGGGTQYF	.	TRBJ2-3	12	.	TRBV10-1
TGTGCCAGCAGTAGACAGGGCGCGCCCCTCCACTTT	CASSRQGAPLHF	many	TRBJ1-6	12	TRBD1	TRBV6-1
TGTGCCAGCAATCCATCGGGGGGTCGGTCACCCCTCCACTTT	CASNPSGGRSPLHF	few	TRBJ1-6	14	.	TRBV28
TGTGCCAGCAGCCCGTCGGACAGGGAGACGCAGTTCTTC	CASSPSDRETQFF	.	TRBJ2-1	13	TRBD1	TRBV12-3/TRBV12-4
TGTGCCAGTAGCAAGTTCGAAGAGACCCAGTACTTC	CASSKFEETQYF	.	TRBJ2-5	12	.	TRBV14
TGCAGCGTGGGAGGGACTAGCGCAACCTACAATGAGCAGTTCTTC	CSVGGTSATYNEQFF	many	TRBJ2-1	15	TRBD2	TRBV29-1
TGTGCCAGCAGTCCTAGACAGATTAACGAGCAGTTCTTC	CASSPRQINEQFF	.	TRBJ2-1	13	.	TRBV28
TGTGCCAGCAGCCAAAGCGGGGGGACCACAGATACGCAGTATTTT	CASSQSGGTTDTQYF	many	TRBJ2-3	15	TRBD2	TRBV4-2
TGTGCCATCAGTGAGTCAACCCCCCTCGCGGGTCCCTCCTACAATGAGCAGTTCTTC	CAISESTPLAGPSYNEQFF	.	TRBJ2-1	19	.	TRBV10-3
TGTGCCAGCAGCCCGCCGACAGGGAGCTATGGCTACACCTTC	CASSPPTGSYGYTF	few	TRBJ1-2	14	TRBD1	TRBV13
TGCGCCAGCAGCCCTAAGTTCGCTTCAACCCGACTAGCAGATGAGCAGTTCTTC	CASSPKFASTRLADEQFF	many	TRBJ2-1	18	TRBD2	TRBV4-3
TGTGCCAGCAGCTTAGCGCGGACAGGGGCAACTAATGAAAAACTGTTTTTT	CASSLARTGATNEKLFF	.	TRBJ1-4	17	TRBD1	TRBV7-9
TGTGCCAGCAGCCTTGGCTGGCCCCCACGGTACAATGAGCAGTTCTTC	CASSLGWPPRYNEQFF	.	TRBJ2-1	16	.	TRBV5-6
TGTGCCAGCACCATTAGCGGGACCTCCTACAATGAGCAGTTCTTC	CASTISGTSYNEQFF	.	TRBJ2-1	15	TRBD2	TRBV7-8
TGTGCCAGCACCAAACGGACAAAAGGCCCTGAAGCTTTCTTT	CASTKRTKGPEAFF	many	TRBJ1-1	14	.	TRBV12-3/TRBV12-4
TGTGCCAGTAAGGGGGAGGGAAATCAGCCCCAGCATTTT	CASKGEGNQPQHF	.	TRBJ1-5	13	.	TRBV19
TGTGCCAGCACCCAGAAAGCGGGGAAATGGAATCAGCCCCAGCATTTT	CASTQKAGKWNQPQHF	.	TRBJ1-5	16	.	TRBV4-3
TGTGCCAGCAGCTTCGGACTAGAAAACATTCAGTACTTC	CASSFGLENIQYF	many	TRBJ2-4	13	TRBD2	TRBV11-1
TGTGCCAGCAGTATACCAGGAAGAGGAAACACCATATATTTT	CASSIPGRGNTIYF	few	TRBJ1-3	14	.	TRBV12-3/TRBV12-4
TGTGCCAGCAGCTTAACACCGGTTGGGGATACGCAGTATTTT	CASSLTPVGDTQYF	many	TRBJ2-3	14	.	TRBV11-2
TGTGTCACCAGTCGCAGGGGGCAAACTGAAGCTTTCTTT	CVTSRRGQTEAFF	.	TRBJ1-1	13	TRBD1	TRBV24-1
TGTGCCAGCAGTTTCCTTCTTGGACTTCCAGGGGGCTGGAACACTGAAGCTTTCTTT	CASSFLLGLPGGWNTEAFF	.	TRBJ1-1	19	TRBD1	TRBV12-3/TRBV12-4
TGTGCCAGTAGCCCGATGGGACGAAAGCACACTGAAGCTTTCTTT	CASSPMGRKHTEAFF	.	TRBJ1-1	15	.	TRBV19
TGTGCCAGCAGATTAGACAGGAACTATGGCCACACCTTC	CASRLDRNYGHTF	.	TRBJ1-2	13	.	TRBV6-5
TGTGCCAGCAGTTTAGGGTTTCGGGCACCCCTCCACTTT	CASSLGFRAPLHF	.	TRBJ1-6	13	.	TRBV28
TGTGCCTGGAGCGCCCCCAACGCAGATACGCAGTATTTT	CAWSAPNADTQYF	few	TRBJ2-3	13	.	TRBV30
TGTGCCAGCAGCCCGCGGGGATTAGCGGGACTACAGTACTTC	CASSPRGLAGLQYF	.	TRBJ2-5	14	TRBD2	TRBV14
TGCGCCAGCAGCCAGACGGGGCTAACGAGGGGCGAGCAGTACTTC	CASSQTGLTRGEQYF	.	TRBJ2-7	15	.	TRBV4-1
TGTGCCAGCAGCCGACAGGATCCGGGCTCCTACGAGCAGTACTTC	CASSRQDPGSYEQYF	few	TRBJ2-7	15	.	TRBV6-5
TGTGCCAGCAGCCAATTGGGACAGGGGGATCGTGGCTACACCTTC	CASSQLGQGDRGYTF	.	TRBJ1-2	15	TRBD1	TRBV4-2
TGTGCCAGCAGCTATTCAGCGGACACCTACGAGCAGTACTTC	CASSYSADTYEQYF	.	TRBJ2-7	14	.	TRBV11-2
TGTGCCAGCAGCGCAGGGGGACTAGCGGGATTGTATACGCAGTATTTT	CASSAGGLAGLYTQYF	.	TRBJ2-3	16	TRBD2	TRBV7-8
TGTGCCAGCAGCACCCCCTATTCACGAGGACTTGGGGACCTTGAAGCTTTCTTT	CASSTPYSRGLGDLEAFF	.	TRBJ1-1	18	.	TRBV5-5
TGCGCCAGCAGCCAGGGACTAGCGGGGAATGAGCAGTTCTTC	CASSQGLAGNEQFF	.	TRBJ2-1	14	TRBD2	TRBV4-1
TGTGCCAGCAGTTACTCGGGTAGCGGGAGGGCCGGTGAGCAGTTCTTC	CASSYSGSGRAGEQFF	few	TRBJ2-1	16	TRBD2	TRBV6-2/TRBV6-3
TGTGCCAGCAGCCGGACTACGACCTGGACAGGTCGGATCGCGAACACCGGGGAGCTGTTTTTT	CASSRTTTWTGRIANTGELFF	.	TRBJ2-2	21	.	TRBV14